This T cell receptor beta chain was recorded in a study of metastatic and nonmetastatic thyroid tumors. Study at large: Repertoires of blood and of tissue (tumor or nodule) from malignant and benign thyroid patients were compared. Overall study results and limits: In both blood and tumor samples, TCR beta diversity was reported significantly higher for malignant than benign nodules.

This clone was seen a handful of times. Its antigen is still unknown. No treatment had been given to any patient before thyroid surgery. The CDR3 sequence is 14 residues long. Germline V gene data show CDR1 as LNHDA and CDR2 as SQIVND (reference sequence). V lost 7 bases and J lost 7; bases outside the gene matches: 8. Authors' data handling: In papillary thyroid cancer, a distant-metastasis classifier was built using CDR3 differences across clinicopathological groups. TCRdb used MiXCR to call clones anew from the PCR reads. The V and J calls follow TCRdb's processing rather than the paper's. The top ten hold less than 25% of the sample, which has about 4,300 clones, 30% to 45% seen once.

This rearrangement joins TRBV19 to TRBJ2-7; 12 bases line up with TRBD1. The receptor comes from a male donor with papillary thyroid cancer or a benign thyroid nodule (not recorded which). Some clones in this sample may be carry-over from other donors' samples. The source material was tumor tissue. CDR3 DNA sequence: TGTGCCAGTACCCCGGGACAGGGGGCAGAGGAGCAGTACTTC. This sequence encodes CASTPGQGAEEQYF.